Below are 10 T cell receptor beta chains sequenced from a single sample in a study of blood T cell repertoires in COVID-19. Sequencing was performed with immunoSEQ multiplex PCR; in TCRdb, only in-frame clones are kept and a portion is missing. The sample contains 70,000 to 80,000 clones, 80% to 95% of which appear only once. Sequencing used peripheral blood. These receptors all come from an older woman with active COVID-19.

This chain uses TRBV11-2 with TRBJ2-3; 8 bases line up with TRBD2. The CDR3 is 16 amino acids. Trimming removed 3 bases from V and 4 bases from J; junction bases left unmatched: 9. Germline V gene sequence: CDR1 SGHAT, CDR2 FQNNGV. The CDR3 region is CASSLLGAGVADTQYF. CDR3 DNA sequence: TGTGCCAGCAGCTTGCTGGGAGCGGGAGTTGCAGATACGCAGTATTTT.

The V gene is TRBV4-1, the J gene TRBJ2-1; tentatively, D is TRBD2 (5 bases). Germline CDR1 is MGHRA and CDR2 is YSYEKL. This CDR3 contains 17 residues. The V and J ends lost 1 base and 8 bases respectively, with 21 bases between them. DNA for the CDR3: TGCGCCAGCAGCCAAGGAGGGTCAACGTCCGTGGGAGATGAGCAGTTCTTC. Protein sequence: CASSQGGSTSVGDEQFF.

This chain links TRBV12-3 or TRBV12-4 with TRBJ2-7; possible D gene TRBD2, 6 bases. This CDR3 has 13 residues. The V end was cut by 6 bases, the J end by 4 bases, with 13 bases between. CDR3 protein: CASSRLGRYEQYF. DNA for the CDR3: TGTGCCAGCAGCCGACTAGGACGATACGAGCAGTACTTC.

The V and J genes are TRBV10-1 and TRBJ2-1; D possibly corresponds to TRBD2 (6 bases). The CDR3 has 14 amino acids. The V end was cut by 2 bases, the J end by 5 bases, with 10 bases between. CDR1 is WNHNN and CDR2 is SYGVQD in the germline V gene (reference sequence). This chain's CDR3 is CASSETLADNEQFF. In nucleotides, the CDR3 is TGCGCCAGCAGTGAGACCTTAGCGGACAATGAGCAGTTCTTC.

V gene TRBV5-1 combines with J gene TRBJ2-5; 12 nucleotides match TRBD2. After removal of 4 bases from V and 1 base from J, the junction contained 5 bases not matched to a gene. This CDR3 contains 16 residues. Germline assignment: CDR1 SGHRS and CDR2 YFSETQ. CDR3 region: CASSITSGRRQETQYF. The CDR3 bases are TGCGCCAGCAGCATCACTAGCGGGAGGCGCCAAGAGACCCAGTACTTC.

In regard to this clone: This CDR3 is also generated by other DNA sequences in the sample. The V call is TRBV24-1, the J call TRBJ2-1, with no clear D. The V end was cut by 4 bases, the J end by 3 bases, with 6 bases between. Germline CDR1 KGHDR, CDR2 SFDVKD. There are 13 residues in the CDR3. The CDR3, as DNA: TGTGCCACCAGTGACCCAATCTACAATGAGCAGTTCTTC. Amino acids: CATSDPIYNEQFF.

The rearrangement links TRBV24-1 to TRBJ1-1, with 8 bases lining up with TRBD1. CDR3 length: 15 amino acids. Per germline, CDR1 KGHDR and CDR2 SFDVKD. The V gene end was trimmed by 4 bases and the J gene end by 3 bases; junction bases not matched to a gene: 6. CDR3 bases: TGTGCCACCAGTGACTCCAGGGGGCTAGACACTGAAGCTTTCTTT. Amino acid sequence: CATSDSRGLDTEAFF.

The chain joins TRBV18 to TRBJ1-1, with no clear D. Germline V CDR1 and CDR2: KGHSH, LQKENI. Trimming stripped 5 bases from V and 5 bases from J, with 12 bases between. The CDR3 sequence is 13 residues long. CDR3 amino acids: CASSSDLGTEAFF. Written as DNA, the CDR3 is TGTGCCAGCTCATCGGACTTGGGTACTGAAGCTTTCTTT.

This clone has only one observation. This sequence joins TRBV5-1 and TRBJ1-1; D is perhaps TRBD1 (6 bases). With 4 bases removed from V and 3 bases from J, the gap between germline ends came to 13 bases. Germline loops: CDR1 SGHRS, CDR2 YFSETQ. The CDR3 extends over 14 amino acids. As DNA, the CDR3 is TGCGCCAGCAGCCTTCAGGGGAGGGACACTGAAGCTTTCTTT. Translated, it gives CASSLQGRDTEAFF.

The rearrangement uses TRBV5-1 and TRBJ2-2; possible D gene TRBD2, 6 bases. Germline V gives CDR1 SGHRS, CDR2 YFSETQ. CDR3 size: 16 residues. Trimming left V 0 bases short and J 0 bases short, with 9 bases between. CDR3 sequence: CASSLGVAANTGELFF. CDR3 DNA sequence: TGCGCCAGCAGCTTGGGGGTAGCGGCGAACACCGGGGAGCTGTTTTTT. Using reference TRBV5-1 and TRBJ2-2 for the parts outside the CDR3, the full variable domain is KAGVTQTPRYLIKTRGQQVTLSCSPISGHRSVSWYQQTPGQGLQFLFEYFSETQRNKGNFPGRFSGRQFSNSRSEMNVSTLELGDSALYLCASSLGVAANTGELFFGEGSRLTVL.